This note documents a single T cell receptor (beta chain) sequence. Assay: immunoSEQ multiplex PCR; the TCRdb copy retains only in-frame clones and omits some. The data show around 160,000 clones, roughly 93% seen once. This sample is drawn from a study of control samples from healthy donors and cancer patients. The V segment lost 3 bases and the J segment 7 bases; nucleotides outside the gene matches: 4. The CDR3 consists of 14 residues. CDR1 is DFQATT, CDR2 SNEGSKA, per germline (reference sequence). The sequencing sample was made of blood. J is TRBJ1-5 and V is TRBV20-1, with 12 bases matching TRBD1. The receptor was isolated from a man between 18 and 29 years old in good health. The CDR3 DNA reads TGCAGTGCTAGTGGCGGGACAGGGGGCCAGCCCCAGCATTTT. Translating gives CSASGGTGGQPQHF.